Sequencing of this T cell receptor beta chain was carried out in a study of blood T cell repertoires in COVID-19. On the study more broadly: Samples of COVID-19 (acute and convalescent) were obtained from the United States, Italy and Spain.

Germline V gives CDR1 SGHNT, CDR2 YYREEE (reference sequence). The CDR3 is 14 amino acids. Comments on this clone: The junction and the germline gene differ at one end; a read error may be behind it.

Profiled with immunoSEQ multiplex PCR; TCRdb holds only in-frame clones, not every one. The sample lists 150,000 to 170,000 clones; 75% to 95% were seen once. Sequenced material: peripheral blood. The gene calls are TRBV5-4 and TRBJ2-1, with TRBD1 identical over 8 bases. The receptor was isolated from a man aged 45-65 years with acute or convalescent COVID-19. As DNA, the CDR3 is TGTGCCAGCACCTTGGACAGGGTCAAAAATGAGCAGTTCTTC. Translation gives CASTLDRVKNEQFF.